This TCR beta chain stems from a study of blood T cell repertoires in COVID-19. About the research overall: PBMCs, B-cell-depleted T cells, or T cells provided the cDNA or gDNA that made up the material.

This CDR3 contains 17 residues. Losses at the gene ends were 6 bases for V and 2 bases for J; bases not matched to a gene: 11. Germline lookup yields CDR1 MNHEY and CDR2 SVGEGT. This table comes from immunoSEQ multiplex PCR, and its TCRdb copy is limited to in-frame clones, with some not included. The sample includes about 46,000 clones, 70% to 90% of them seen just once. Sample: peripheral blood. This sequence joins TRBV6-2 or TRBV6-3 and TRBJ2-1, with 9 bases identical to TRBD2. This TCR derives from a human donor in a cohort sampled during active COVID-19. The donor label of this sample is uncertain. In nucleotides, the CDR3 is TGTGCCAGCAGCCTCGATGCCGCGGGGGGGCCCTACAATGAGCAGTTCTTC. It yields the protein CASSLDAAGGPYNEQFF.